The clone carrying this TCR beta chain has just one count. No antigen is known for it. This sample was included in a study of chemoradiotherapy in HPV16-positive cancers. Study results and caveats: Candidate HPV-specific clones and E7-related TCR motifs grew in tumor during treatment. For HPV16-positive patients, expanding HPV-responsive T cells associated with longer recurrence-free survival.

Data came from immunoSEQ multiplex PCR; TCRdb stores just in-frame clones and leaves some out. Of around 9,700 clones listed, over 65% were seen once; the top ten hold about 37%. V lost 1 base and J lost 8; bases outside the gene matches: 7. Germline values: CDR1 GTSNPN, CDR2 SVGIG (reference sequence). The CDR3 covers 13 residues. The clonotype was recovered from a human donor with HPV-associated anogenital cancer. The V and J genes are TRBV30 and TRBJ1-2; TRBD1 aligns across 7 bases. Collection took place from a patient who underwent chemoradiotherapy. The CDR3 bases are TGTGCCTGGAGTGGACAGGGAAGAGGGGGCTACACCTTC. This translates into CAWSGQGRGGYTF.